This T cell receptor beta chain was observed in a study of blood T cell repertoires in COVID-19. In the original workflow: It was from reference gene primer amplification that nucleated cell counts were estimated. The table came from immunoSEQ multiplex PCR; TCRdb's copy has only in-frame clones and leaves some out. V, J and clone size were drawn from that table, and D and trimming were deduced from the DNA. The repertoire includes over 90,000 clones, approximately 86% of them detected once, and 3.5% sits in the top ten. The sequence derives from a human donor in a cohort sampled during active COVID-19. The sequenced material came from peripheral blood.

This CDR3 reads CASSQGQSYNEQFF. CDR3 DNA sequence: TGCGCCAGCAGCCAAGGACAGTCCTACAATGAGCAGTTCTTC. This chain uses TRBV4-1 with TRBJ2-1; maybe TRBD1 (5 bases). Looked up from germline, CDR1 is MGHRA and CDR2 is YSYEKL. V lost 1 base and J 1 base, leaving 5 bases between the germline ends. This CDR3 has 14 residues.